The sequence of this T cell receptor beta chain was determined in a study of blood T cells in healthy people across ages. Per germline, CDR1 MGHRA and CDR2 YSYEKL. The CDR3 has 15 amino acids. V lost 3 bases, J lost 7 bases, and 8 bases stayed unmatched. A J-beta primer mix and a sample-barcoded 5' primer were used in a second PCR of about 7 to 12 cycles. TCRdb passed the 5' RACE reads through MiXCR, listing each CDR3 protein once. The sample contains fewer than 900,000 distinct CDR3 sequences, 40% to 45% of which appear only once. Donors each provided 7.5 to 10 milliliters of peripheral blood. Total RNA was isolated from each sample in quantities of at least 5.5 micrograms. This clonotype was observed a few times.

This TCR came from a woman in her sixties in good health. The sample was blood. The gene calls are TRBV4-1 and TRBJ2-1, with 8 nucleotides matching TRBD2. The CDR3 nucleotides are TGCGCCAGCAGCCACATAGCGGGAATCTCGAATGAGCAGTTCTTC. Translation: CASSHIAGISNEQFF.